This TCR beta chain was captured by sequencing in a study of radiotherapy plus CTLA-4 blockade in lung cancer. Study context: Roughly a sixth of enrolled patients responded objectively, and more than 25% had disease control.

Study results and caveats: Dynamics of early blood T cell clones, together with interferon-beta, were reportedly the best predictors of response. TCR clones originating in tumors grew in number in blood after radiotherapy plus ipilimumab.

About this clone itself: The antigen remains unidentified.

Sequencing was performed with immunoSEQ multiplex PCR; in TCRdb, only in-frame clones are kept and a portion is missing. The repertoire consists of some 25,000 clones, with 60% to 75% occurring once and the leading ten covering 3% to 3.5%. This CDR3 is 14 amino acids long. The V and J ends lost 0 bases and 5 bases respectively, with 10 bases between them. Germline CDR1 and CDR2: KGHSH and LQKENI. The study gave focal radiation plus ipilimumab CTLA-4 blockade to patients with chemo-refractory metastatic non-small-cell lung cancer. The sequenced sample was peripheral blood, obtained from a patient treated with radiotherapy plus ipilimumab. This chain uses TRBV18 with TRBJ2-5; D is unresolved. This receptor was obtained from a human donor with non-small cell lung cancer whose response to radiotherapy plus ipilimumab could not be evaluated. The CDR3 sequence: CASSPPFPSETQYF. The CDR3 bases are TGTGCCAGCTCACCACCTTTCCCGTCGGAGACCCAGTACTTC.